These 19 T cell receptor beta chains share one sample of origin, sequenced in a study of early T cells in non-severe SARS-CoV-2 infection. TCRdb called the 5' RACE reads again in MiXCR, with one record for every CDR3 protein. The table includes around 70,000 distinct CDR3 sequences, roughly 16% detected once. Sequencing was done on a sample of whole blood. These TCRs come from an adult who was a healthcare worker with PCR-confirmed SARS-CoV-2 infection or an uninfected control (not recorded which).

This clonotype was observed a few times. This chain joins TRBV11-2 and TRBJ2-7; D is ambiguous. This CDR3 has 14 residues. V gave up 3 bases and J gave up 4 bases, with 13 bases separating them. Germline CDR1 reads SGHAT; CDR2 reads FQNNGV. The CDR3 sequence is CASSFALLRYEQYF. For the CDR3, the DNA is TGTGCCAGCAGCTTCGCTCTTCTACGTTACGAGCAGTACTTC. The full variable domain, completed using reference TRBV11-2 and TRBJ2-7, is EAGVAQSPRYKIIEKRQSVAFWCNPISGHATLYWYQQILGQGPKLLIQFQNNGVVDDSQLPKDRFSAERLKGVDSTLKIQPAKLEDSAVYLCASSFALLRYEQYFGPGTRLTVT.

CDR3 residues: CASSRARMETQYF. As DNA, the CDR3 is TGTGCCAGCAGCCGAGCCAGGATGGAGACCCAGTACTTC. The chain couples TRBV11-1 to TRBJ2-5; the D is unclear. The V gene's germline CDR1 is SGHAT and CDR2 FQDESV (reference sequence). This CDR3 is built from 13 residues. Trimming took off 5 bases at V and 5 bases at J, with 12 bases between the two ends.

This clonotype was seen only a few times. V gene TRBV7-2 combines with J gene TRBJ1-1; D is perhaps TRBD1 (6 bases). Trimming left V 5 bases short and J 2 bases short, with 24 bases between. CDR3 length: 18 residues. Germline loops: CDR1 SGHTA, CDR2 FQGNSA. The CDR3 sequence is CASSQPRDIFLVNTEAFF. In DNA, the CDR3 is TGTGCCAGCAGCCAACCCCGGGACATATTCCTTGTTAACACTGAAGCTTTCTTT.

V gene TRBV7-9 combines with J gene TRBJ2-5, with TRBD1 as a possible D gene (5 bases). This CDR3 comprises 14 residues. V dropped 1 base and J dropped 2 bases, with 8 bases sitting between them. Germline CDR1 reads SEHNR; CDR2 reads FQNEAQ (reference sequence). CDR3: CASSLGTRQETQYF. The CDR3 DNA reads TGTGCCAGCAGCTTAGGGACACGGCAAGAGACCCAGTACTTC.

The V gene is TRBV6-2 or TRBV6-3, the J gene TRBJ2-7; 8 bases are shared with TRBD1. V lost 6 bases to trimming and J lost 6 bases; unmatched junction nucleotides: 10. There are 14 residues in the CDR3. Germline CDR1 reads MNHEY; CDR2 reads SVGEGT. In DNA, the CDR3 is TGTGCCAGCAGCCATCACAGGACAGGGATCGAGCAGTACTTC. Translating it yields CASSHHRTGIEQYF.

The V and J genes are TRBV19 and TRBJ2-4; 8 positions match TRBD2. The CDR3 contains 12 residues. Germline V gene lookup returns CDR1 LNHDA and CDR2 SQIVND (reference sequence). V trimming: 5 bases; J trimming: 11 bases; junction bases outside the gene matches: 5. DNA of the CDR3: TGTGCCAGTAGTCCACCCGGGGGGGTTCAGTACTTC. As protein: CASSPPGGVQYF.

The chain links TRBV18 to TRBJ2-6; no clear D gene. The CDR3 runs 15 residues. CDR1 and CDR2 from the germline V gene are KGHSH and LQKENI. Trimming removed 0 bases at V and 3 bases at J, with 6 bases between. In DNA, the CDR3 is TGTGCCAGCTCACCACCATCTGTTGGGGCCAACGTCCTGACTTTC. It yields the protein CASSPPSVGANVLTF.

The sample holds a few counts of this clonotype. This chain uses TRBV3-1 with TRBJ1-6; no firm D call. This CDR3 contains 14 residues. V was cut by 0 bases and J by 10 bases, with 10 bases left in between. Germline V gives CDR1 LGHDT, CDR2 YNNKEL (reference sequence). The CDR3 sequence: CASSQDKGASPLHF. The CDR3 nucleotides are TGTGCCAGCAGCCAAGATAAGGGCGCCTCACCCCTCCACTTT. Full variable domain (missing parts from reference TRBV3-1 and TRBJ1-6): DTAVSQTPKYLVTQMGNDKSIKCEQNLGHDTMYWYKQDSKKFLKIMFSYNNKELIINETVPNRFSPKSPDKAHLNLHINSLELGDSAVYFCASSQDKGASPLHFGNGTRLTVT.

This chain connects TRBV7-8 to TRBJ2-3; the match to TRBD2 covers 12 bases. This CDR3 is built from 18 residues. J gave up 0 bases and V 3 bases, and 7 bases lay outside the gene matches. The germline V gene has CDR1 SGHVS and CDR2 FQNEAQ. The chain's CDR3 is CASSLRLAGEWSTDTQYF. The CDR3 DNA is TGTGCCAGCAGCTTGCGACTAGCGGGAGAGTGGAGCACAGATACGCAGTATTTT.

This clonotype has just a few counts. The rearrangement joins TRBV29-1 to TRBJ1-2; TRBD1 aligns across 7 bases. Germline trimming cut 6 bases from V and 2 bases from J; bases unmatched to any gene: 6. Germline V CDR1 and CDR2: SQVTM, ANQGSEA. The length of the CDR3 is 13 residues. The CDR3 coding sequence is TGCAGCGTCGACCAACAGGGGAACTATGGCTACACCTTC. Amino acid sequence: CSVDQQGNYGYTF.

The gene calls are TRBV20-1 and TRBJ2-1; D perhaps matches TRBD2 (5 bases). Between the trimmed V and J ends, which lost 5 bases and 0 bases, there was a span of 8 bases. The CDR3 is 13 amino acids. Germline values: CDR1 DFQATT, CDR2 SNEGSKA (reference sequence). The CDR3 spells CSAGRDSYNEQFF. For the CDR3, the DNA is TGCAGTGCTGGCCGGGACTCCTACAATGAGCAGTTCTTC.

The chain joins TRBV14 to TRBJ2-3; D might be TRBD1 (6 bases). The CDR3 is 14 amino acids. CDR1 and CDR2 from the germline V gene are SGHDN and FVKESK. V lost 0 bases and J lost 4, with 8 bases in between. The DNA for the CDR3 is TGTGCCAGCAGCCAAGAATACAGGGCAGATACGCAGTATTTT. This gives the protein CASSQEYRADTQYF.

In this sample, this clonotype turned up many times. This chain links TRBV7-2 with TRBJ2-6, with 8 bases matching TRBD1. Germline V gene sequence: CDR1 SGHTA, CDR2 FQGNSA. V trimming: 5 bases; J trimming: 2 bases; junction bases outside the gene matches: 5. The CDR3 has 16 amino acids. The CDR3 is CASSPRGQAGANVLTF. CDR3 DNA: TGTGCCAGCAGCCCCAGGGGGCAGGCTGGGGCCAACGTCCTGACTTTC.

The chain recombines TRBV11-2 with TRBJ2-1, with TRBD1 matching over 9 bases. Germline V gene data show CDR1 as SGHAT and CDR2 as FQNNGV. CDR3 length: 14 amino acids. V shed 5 bases and J 4 bases; nucleotides not matched to a gene: 3. The chain's CDR3 is CASSPQGAYNEQFF. The CDR3 nucleotides read TGTGCCAGCAGCCCACAGGGGGCTTACAATGAGCAGTTCTTC.

The chain employs TRBV11-1 and TRBJ2-7; the match to TRBD2 covers 8 bases. Germline lookup yields CDR1 SGHAT and CDR2 FQDESV (reference sequence). Losses at the gene ends were 1 base for V and 2 bases for J; bases not matched to a gene: 1. The CDR3 is 14 amino acids. CDR3 residues: CASSLVSGAYEQYF. DNA for the CDR3: TGTGCCAGCAGCTTAGTTAGCGGGGCCTACGAGCAGTACTTC.

The V and J genes are TRBV12-3 or TRBV12-4 and TRBJ1-1, with D possibly TRBD1 on 6 matching bases. V was pared by 4 bases and J by 3 bases, with 15 bases between. The CDR3 is 15 amino acids. The CDR3 protein is CASSSNQGRHTEAFF. The CDR3 DNA follows: TGTGCCAGCAGTTCCAACCAGGGGAGGCACACTGAAGCTTTCTTT.

This chain joins TRBV7-3 and TRBJ1-2, with D perhaps matching TRBD1 (5 bases). V dropped 2 bases and J dropped 6 bases, with 10 bases sitting between them. The CDR3 sequence is 13 residues long. In germline, CDR1 is SGHTA, CDR2 FQGTGA. The chain's CDR3 is CASSLGQGHGYTF. In DNA, the CDR3 is TGTGCCAGCAGCTTAGGTCAGGGCCATGGCTACACCTTC.

In its sample, this clonotype was seen many times. The chain is built from TRBV20-1 and TRBJ1-6; 8 bases match TRBD1. Trimming cost V 6 bases and J 10 bases; bases outside gene matches: 5. Germline values: CDR1 DFQATT, CDR2 SNEGSKA (reference sequence). The length of the CDR3 is 12 residues. The CDR3 spells CSAKTGESPLHF. The CDR3 nucleotides read TGCAGTGCAAAGACAGGGGAATCACCCCTCCACTTT.

This clonotype has only a few counts. V is TRBV7-6 and J is TRBJ1-1; D is ambiguous. CDR1 is SGHVS, CDR2 FNYEAQ, per germline. This CDR3 has 14 residues. V lost 5 bases, J lost 4 bases, and 14 bases lay in between. The CDR3 nucleotides read TGTGCCAGCAGCCTCTCGGCGGGGTTCACTGAAGCTTTCTTT. Translated, it gives CASSLSAGFTEAFF.